Below, 32 T cell receptor beta chains from the same sample are listed, as sequenced in a study of T-cell reconstitution after alpha-beta-depleted transplantation in children. Unique molecular identifiers were incorporated into the prepared TCRbeta library. Using its own MiXCR run on the PCR reads, TCRdb lists one record per CDR3 protein. The sample has about 830,000 distinct CDR3 sequences; 15% to 20% are singletons. The sample was PBMCs, mostly from graft donor cells, taken 360 days after TCRalphabeta/CD19-depleted stem cell transplant. The receptor set was obtained from a male patient between 10 and 17 years old who had a stem cell transplant for acute lymphoblastic leukemia, so the T cells may come from the graft donor.

There are a few counts of this clonotype. This sequence joins TRBV27 and TRBJ2-1; 13 bases map to TRBD2. This CDR3 spans 16 amino acids. Looked up from germline, CDR1 is MNHEY and CDR2 is SMNVEV (reference sequence). V was pared by 6 bases and J by 4 bases, with 6 bases of the junction left unmatched. The CDR3 loop reads CASSPTSGRYYNEQFF. CDR3 bases: TGTGCCAGCAGCCCGACTAGCGGGAGGTATTACAATGAGCAGTTCTTC.

The chain carries TRBV18 and TRBJ1-5, with D hard to call. The germline V and J ends were trimmed by 3 bases and 5 bases, with 11 bases remaining between them. The CDR3 contains 14 residues. Germline V gene sequence: CDR1 KGHSH, CDR2 LQKENI. CDR3 DNA: TGTGCCAGCTCACCTGGACTGAATGATCAGCCCCAGCATTTT. Amino acids: CASSPGLNDQPQHF.

The chain uses TRBV7-8 and TRBJ2-1, with TRBD2 matching over 7 bases. Trimming took 2 bases from V and 4 from J; bases not matched to a gene: 14. CDR1 SGHVS and CDR2 FQNEAQ come from the germline V gene. This CDR3 region has 18 residues. CDR3: CASSLSHRTRSQYNEQFF. The CDR3 nucleotides read TGTGCCAGCAGCTTATCCCATAGGACTAGGTCACAATACAATGAGCAGTTCTTC.

The rearrangement links TRBV9 to TRBJ2-3, with D possibly TRBD2 on 5 matching bases. The CDR3 has 19 residues. V lost 4 bases and J 3 bases, leaving 27 bases between the germline ends. Germline CDR1 and CDR2: SGDLS and YYNGEE. The CDR3 coding sequence is TGTGCCAGCAGCAATCCCCTCCGACTCGTCAACCAGCGGACAGATACGCAGTATTTT. Its translation: CASSNPLRLVNQRTDTQYF.

The chain is built from TRBV28 and TRBJ2-3; D is perhaps TRBD2 (5 bases). Germline loops: CDR1 MDHEN, CDR2 SYDVKM. The CDR3 totals 13 residues. The V and J ends lost 6 bases and 5 bases respectively, with 12 bases between them. The CDR3 is CASRLRAGDTQYF. In DNA, the CDR3 is TGTGCCAGCAGGCTGAGGGCGGGAGATACGCAGTATTTT.

This clonotype is a singleton in its sample. CDR3 coding DNA: TGTGCCAGCAGCGCCGGACTAGCGGGGGTCCTCGCGGTCTCCTACGAGCAGTACTTC. It is translated as CASSAGLAGVLAVSYEQYF. The rearrangement uses TRBV11-1 and TRBJ2-7, with 13 bases identical to TRBD2. With V trimmed by 5 bases and J by 0 bases, 13 bases remained unmatched. Germline V lookup: CDR1 SGHAT, CDR2 FQDESV (reference sequence). This CDR3 comprises 19 residues.

This chain connects TRBV12-5 to TRBJ2-7; the match to TRBD1 covers 8 bases. Looked up from germline, CDR1 is LGHNT and CDR2 is FRNRAP. The CDR3 runs 15 residues. V lost 6 bases to trimming and J lost 2 bases; unmatched junction nucleotides: 9. The CDR3 loop is CASGDRVSPTYEQYF. The CDR3 DNA sequence: TGTGCTAGTGGGGACAGGGTAAGCCCAACCTACGAGCAGTACTTC.

V gene TRBV7-9 combines with J gene TRBJ2-5, with 11 bases that match TRBD1. Germline trimming cut 6 bases from V and 5 bases from J; bases unmatched to any gene: 8. The CDR3 has 15 residues. The germline V gene has CDR1 SEHNR and CDR2 FQNEAQ (reference sequence). The CDR3 nucleotides read TGTGCCAGCAGAGCTGGACAGGGGGCCGTGGAGACCCAGTACTTC. As protein: CASRAGQGAVETQYF.

This clonotype was seen a few times. This chain connects TRBV19 to TRBJ2-7, with 10 bases that match TRBD1. The junction had 4 bases not matched to a gene; V was cut back by 5 bases and J by 3 bases. This CDR3 contains 14 residues. Per the germline V gene, CDR1 is LNHDA and CDR2 is SQIVND (reference sequence). Here the CDR3 reads CASSSGTGDYEQYF. CDR3 DNA sequence: TGTGCCAGTAGTTCCGGGACAGGGGACTACGAGCAGTACTTC. Combining the CDR3 with reference TRBV19 and TRBJ2-7 gives the whole variable domain DGGITQSPKYLFRKEGQNVTLSCEQNLNHDAMYWYRQDPGQGLRLIYYSQIVNDFQKGDIAEGYSVSREKKESFPLTVTSAQKNPTAFYLCASSSGTGDYEQYFGPGTRLTVT.

There are a few counts of this clonotype. The rearrangement links TRBV4-2 to TRBJ2-1, with D unclear. The CDR3 totals 13 residues. V was trimmed by 0 bases and J by 12 bases, leaving 12 bases between them. The germline V gene encodes CDR1 LGHNA and CDR2 YNFKEQ. CDR3 region: CASSQDEGKGQFF. CDR3 nucleotide sequence: TGTGCCAGCAGCCAAGATGAAGGAAAGGGGCAGTTCTTC.

This clonotype was counted many times. The chain has TRBV12-3 or TRBV12-4 and TRBJ2-3; D is unclear. CDR3 length equals 15 residues. V lost 3 bases, J lost 3 bases, and 13 bases lay in between. CDR3 sequence: CASSFARLGTDTQYF. Here the CDR3 DNA reads TGTGCCAGCAGTTTCGCGCGGCTGGGGACAGATACGCAGTATTTT.

This clonotype was counted a few times. The chain has TRBV7-9 and TRBJ1-1; 7 nucleotides agree with TRBD1. V shed 0 bases, J shed 0 bases, and the junction held 4 bases outside the gene matches. The CDR3 has 16 residues. Looked up from germline, CDR1 is SEHNR and CDR2 is FQNEAQ (reference sequence). This CDR3 reads CASSLAPGTVNTEAFF. The CDR3 coding sequence is TGTGCCAGCAGCTTAGCACCCGGGACAGTGAACACTGAAGCTTTCTTT.

This clonotype has ten or more counts. The V call is TRBV15, the J call TRBJ2-1, with unresolved D. Germline values: CDR1 LNHNV, CDR2 YYDKDF (reference sequence). This CDR3 spans 14 amino acids. With 5 bases removed from V and 5 bases from J, the gap between germline ends came to 13 bases. CDR3 amino acids: CATSRGEGNNEQFF. In DNA form, the CDR3 reads TGTGCCACCAGCCGCGGAGAAGGGAACAATGAGCAGTTCTTC.

A few counts support this clonotype. This chain links TRBV27 with TRBJ2-3; no firm D call. CDR1 is MNHEY and CDR2 is SMNVEV in the germline V gene (reference sequence). This CDR3 has 14 amino acids. Trimming cost V 0 bases and J 2 bases, with 6 bases left between them. The CDR3 nucleotides read TGTGCCAGCAGTTTATCAGCGCCCACAGATACGCAGTATTTT. It specifies CASSLSAPTDTQYF.

The V call is TRBV7-9, the J call TRBJ2-2; 8 bases are shared with TRBD1. The germline V gene encodes CDR1 SEHNR and CDR2 FQNEAQ (reference sequence). The ends lost 5 bases at V and 6 bases at J; junction bases unmatched: 8. This CDR3 spans 15 amino acids. The CDR3: CASSPLAGGPGELFF. The CDR3 DNA is TGTGCCAGCAGCCCATTGGCAGGGGGCCCCGGGGAGCTGTTTTTT.

This clonotype has just a few counts. V usage is TRBV29-1 and J usage is TRBJ2-7; weak D call: TRBD2 (6 bases). Germline V lookup: CDR1 SQVTM, CDR2 ANQGSEA. V shed 3 bases and J shed 5 bases, with 20 bases lying between them. CDR3 length equals 15 residues. In DNA, the CDR3 is TGCAGCGTTGAGGTCCTGGCAGGAGGGCCTCACGAGCAGTACTTC. Amino acids: CSVEVLAGGPHEQYF.

This clonotype has just one count. CDR3: CASSKAIVLRGLAVTDSYEQYF. CDR3 DNA: TGTGCCAGCAGCAAAGCGATAGTTCTCAGGGGACTAGCGGTCACAGATTCCTACGAGCAGTACTTC. The rearrangement joins TRBV21-1 to TRBJ2-7; the table's D call TRBD2 went unverified against the DNA. TRBV21-1 is classified as a pseudogene. The CDR3 totals 22 residues.

This clonotype was seen repeatedly, ten times or more. The J gene is TRBJ2-2, the V gene TRBV5-1; no firm D call. Germline loops: CDR1 SGHRS, CDR2 YFSETQ. This CDR3 is 17 amino acids long. Trimming left V 3 bases short and J 4 bases short, with 19 bases between. The CDR3: CASSSSLTPFLTGELFF. Written as DNA, the CDR3 is TGCGCCAGCAGCTCGAGTCTGACACCCTTCCTCACCGGGGAGCTGTTTTTT. The full variable domain, in which reference TRBV5-1 and TRBJ2-2 provide the parts outside the CDR3, is KAGVTQTPRYLIKTRGQQVTLSCSPISGHRSVSWYQQTPGQGLQFLFEYFSETQRNKGNFPGRFSGRQFSNSRSEMNVSTLELGDSALYLCASSSSLTPFLTGELFFGEGSRLTVL.

This clonotype was observed a few times. The genes are TRBV5-1 and TRBJ2-7; the match to TRBD1 covers 7 bases. CDR1 SGHRS and CDR2 YFSETQ come from the germline V gene. CDR3 length equals 14 residues. With 4 bases clipped from V and 4 bases from J, the junction kept 8 bases outside the gene matches. The CDR3 protein is CASSAPGQIYEQYF. The CDR3, as DNA: TGCGCCAGCAGCGCACCGGGACAGATTTACGAGCAGTACTTC.

The rearrangement links TRBV7-9 to TRBJ1-6; D unclear. This CDR3 is built from 14 residues. Deletions cut 2 bases from V and 4 bases from J, with 6 bases between. Germline V gives CDR1 SEHNR, CDR2 FQNEAQ (reference sequence). CDR3 protein: CASSLRQYNSPLHF. CDR3 sequence (DNA): TGTGCCAGCAGCTTAAGACAATATAATTCACCCCTCCACTTT.

This clonotype has a count of ten or more. The chain uses TRBV9 and TRBJ2-5; the D is unclear. The CDR3 has 14 residues. V was trimmed by 0 bases and J by 5 bases, leaving 11 bases between them. Germline V lookup: CDR1 SGDLS, CDR2 YYNGEE. The chain's CDR3 is CASSVEAVQETQYF. Written as DNA, the CDR3 is TGTGCCAGCAGCGTAGAGGCAGTACAGGAGACCCAGTACTTC.

This clonotype was picked up many times. The rearrangement links TRBV5-1 to TRBJ2-1, with 7 bases lining up with TRBD2. This CDR3 spans 15 amino acids. CDR1 is SGHRS and CDR2 is YFSETQ in the germline V gene. Germline trimming cut 4 bases from V and 2 bases from J; bases unmatched to any gene: 6. The DNA for the CDR3 is TGCGCCAGCAGCCCCGGGGGAGGGGCCTACAATGAGCAGTTCTTC. It translates to CASSPGGGAYNEQFF.

This chain uses TRBV7-9 with TRBJ2-5; D call uncertain. This CDR3 comprises 15 residues. Trimming left V 5 bases short and J 3 bases short, with 16 bases between. Germline V gives CDR1 SEHNR, CDR2 FQNEAQ (reference sequence). The CDR3 DNA reads as TGTGCCAGCAGCGCCCCCCGATTCAGTAAAGAGACCCAGTACTTC. Translated, it gives CASSAPRFSKETQYF.

Only a few counts were recorded for this clonotype. This rearrangement joins TRBV11-2 to TRBJ2-7, with D possibly being TRBD2 (5 bases). The V gene's germline CDR1 is SGHAT and CDR2 FQNNGV. V dropped 5 bases and J dropped 1 base, with 12 bases sitting between them. CDR3 size: 14 residues. The CDR3 bases are TGTGCCAGCAGCCGAATGGACTTGTCCTACGAGCAGTACTTC. This sequence encodes CASSRMDLSYEQYF.

A few counts support this clonotype. The chain has TRBV5-1 and TRBJ1-6; 11 bases align to TRBD1. V lost 6 bases, J lost 8 bases, and 1 base stayed unmatched. This CDR3 has 13 amino acids. Germline loops: CDR1 SGHRS, CDR2 YFSETQ. The CDR3 spells CASKGQGDSPLHF. Written as DNA, the CDR3 is TGCGCCAGCAAGGGACAGGGGGATTCACCCCTCCACTTT.

The genes are TRBV20-1 and TRBJ2-2, with no clear D. The length of the CDR3 is 14 residues. V dropped 6 bases and J dropped 4 bases, with 15 bases sitting between them. In germline, CDR1 is DFQATT, CDR2 SNEGSKA (reference sequence). The CDR3 DNA reads as TGCAGTGCCCCGAGTGGGAAGTCCACCGGGGAGCTGTTTTTT. As protein: CSAPSGKSTGELFF.

In its sample, this clonotype was seen a few times. V and J are TRBV5-1 and TRBJ2-2; either TRBD1 or TRBD2 may fit D (5 bases each). CDR3 length equals 15 residues. V lost 1 base to trimming and J lost 4 bases, with 11 bases between them. The germline V gene encodes CDR1 SGHRS and CDR2 YFSETQ. The DNA of the CDR3 is TGCGCCAGCAGCTTGCAGGGAGTTGGCACCGGGGAGCTGTTTTTT. This codes for CASSLQGVGTGELFF. The whole variable domain, filled in from reference TRBV5-1 and TRBJ2-2, reads KAGVTQTPRYLIKTRGQQVTLSCSPISGHRSVSWYQQTPGQGLQFLFEYFSETQRNKGNFPGRFSGRQFSNSRSEMNVSTLELGDSALYLCASSLQGVGTGELFFGEGSRLTVL.

This chain links TRBV9 with TRBJ2-7, with D unclear. The CDR3 contains 14 residues. The germline V gene has CDR1 SGDLS and CDR2 YYNGEE. Trimming left V 4 bases short and J 0 bases short, with 11 bases between. The CDR3 loop reads CASSFLSVSYEQYF. The CDR3, as DNA: TGTGCCAGCAGCTTCTTATCCGTCTCCTACGAGCAGTACTTC.

This clonotype showed up just a few times. The J gene is TRBJ2-7, the V gene TRBV13; the D call may be TRBD1 or TRBD2 (5 bases each). This CDR3 is built from 14 residues. Trimming removed 4 bases at V and 3 bases at J, with 13 bases between. CDR1 is PRHDT, CDR2 FYEKMQ, per germline (reference sequence). The DNA of the CDR3 is TGTGCCAGCAGCTACCGGGACGTTGACTACGAGCAGTACTTC. It encodes CASSYRDVDYEQYF.

This sequence joins TRBV20-1 and TRBJ2-1; D could derive from TRBD1 or TRBD2 (5 bases each). The CDR3 loop spans 11 amino acids. Trimming removed 6 bases from V and 7 bases from J, with 10 bases in between. Germline assignment: CDR1 DFQATT and CDR2 SNEGSKA (reference sequence). Here the CDR3 reads CSAREWNEQFF. CDR3 DNA: TGCAGTGCCAGGGAGTGGAATGAGCAGTTCTTC.

This clonotype has only a few counts. The V gene is TRBV4-1, the J gene TRBJ2-7; 14 bases align to TRBD2. Germline V gives CDR1 MGHRA, CDR2 YSYEKL. The J segment lost 3 bases and the V segment lost 5 bases, leaving 9 bases of the junction unmatched. The CDR3 consists of 17 residues. Here the CDR3 reads CASSSSPGLAGDYEQYF. CDR3 DNA: TGCGCCAGCAGCTCTTCCCCGGGACTAGCGGGAGACTACGAGCAGTACTTC.

J is TRBJ2-5 and V is TRBV18; D not certain. Deletions cut 3 bases from V and 0 bases from J, with 11 bases between. The CDR3 sequence is 15 residues long. CDR1 and CDR2 (germline): KGHSH, LQKENI. CDR3 DNA: TGTGCCAGCTCACCCTCGACACTATACCAAGAGACCCAGTACTTC. Encoded protein: CASSPSTLYQETQYF.